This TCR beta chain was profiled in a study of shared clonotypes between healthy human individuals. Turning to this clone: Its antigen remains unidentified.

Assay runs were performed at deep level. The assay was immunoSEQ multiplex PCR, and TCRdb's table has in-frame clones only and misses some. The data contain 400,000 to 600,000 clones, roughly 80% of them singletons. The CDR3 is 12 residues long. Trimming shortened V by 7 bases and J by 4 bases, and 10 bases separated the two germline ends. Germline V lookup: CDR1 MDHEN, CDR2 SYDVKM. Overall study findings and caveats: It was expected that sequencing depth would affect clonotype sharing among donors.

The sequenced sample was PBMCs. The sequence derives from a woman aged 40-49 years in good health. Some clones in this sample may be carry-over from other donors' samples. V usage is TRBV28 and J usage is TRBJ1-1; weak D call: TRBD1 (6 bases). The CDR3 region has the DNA TGTGCCAGCAAAGACAGGCCCACTGAAGCTTTCTTT. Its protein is CASKDRPTEAFF.